Each of the 2 T cell receptor beta chains below was sequenced from the same sample in a study of blood T cells in healthy people across ages. The authors ran a second PCR of about 6 to 11 cycles using a sample-barcoded 5' primer and a J-beta primer mix. In TCRdb, the 5' RACE reads were re-called with MiXCR into one record per CDR3 protein. The sample shows about 1 million distinct CDR3 sequences, more than 35% of them seen only once. The specimen was blood. The receptor set was obtained from an older woman in good health.

This chain connects TRBV20-1 to TRBJ1-4; D gene uncertain. The CDR3 sequence is 14 residues long. The germline gives CDR1 DFQATT, CDR2 SNEGSKA (reference sequence). Trimming removed 3 bases from V and 8 bases from J, with 16 bases in between. CDR3 DNA: TGCAGTGCTAGGGAAGGGAAGGCTGGGGAAAAACTGTTTTTT. Its protein product is CSAREGKAGEKLFF.

The chain is built from TRBV9 and TRBJ2-3, with D hard to call. The V and J ends lost 0 bases and 3 bases respectively, with 8 bases between them. CDR3 length equals 14 residues. Germline loops: CDR1 SGDLS, CDR2 YYNGEE. The CDR3: CASSVEGRTDTQYF. CDR3 nucleotide sequence: TGTGCCAGCAGCGTAGAGGGTCGAACAGATACGCAGTATTTT.